Listed below are T cell receptor beta chains from one sample, sequenced in a study of shared clonotypes between healthy human individuals. Clones were sequenced by immunoSEQ multiplex PCR, and TCRdb holds only the in-frame ones, with some missing. The sample contains around 1.1 million clones, approximately 80% of which appear only once. Material for sequencing was memory CD4+ T cells from PBMCs. The source of these receptors is a man aged 18-30 years in good health. Some clones in this sample may be carry-over from other donors' samples. Each CDR3 is given with its conserved first and last residue. The D gene is left open where the match is weak. Not all rows give a size; the values are once, few, many and, for expanded clones, a class.

d_call	v_call	clone_size	j_call	cdr3_nt	cdr3_aa
TRBD2	TRBV27	.	TRBJ2-7	TGTGCCAGCAGCCGGACTAGCGGGAGTTGGAAGCAGTACTTC	CASSRTSGSWKQYF
.	TRBV7-2	.	TRBJ2-7	TGTGCCAGCAGCCCTTGGGTGAGCTCCTCCTACGAGCAGTACTTC	CASSPWVSSSYEQYF
.	TRBV27	few	TRBJ2-7	TGTGCCAGCAGTTCCAGGCCCGCCTCCTACGAGCAGTACTTC	CASSSRPASYEQYF
TRBD1	TRBV27	once	TRBJ2-7	TGTGCCAGCAGTTTCGGGACAGGGATCAAGTACGAGCAGTACTTC	CASSFGTGIKYEQYF
.	TRBV2	.	TRBJ2-1	TGTGCCAGCAGGGGAGTAGGAAATGAGCAGTTCTTC	CASRGVGNEQFF
.	TRBV10-2	.	TRBJ2-5	TGCGCCAGCAGCATCACTAGGCCCCAAGAGACCCAGTACTTC	CASSITRPQETQYF
TRBD1	TRBV29-1	.	TRBJ2-7	TGCAGCGTTTCTGGGACAGGGGGCTTCTCCTACGAGCAGTACTTC	CSVSGTGGFSYEQYF
.	TRBV5-4	.	TRBJ1-4	TGTGCCAGCAGCTTGGCTACAGGGAGGGGGGAAAAACTGTTTTTT	CASSLATGRGEKLFF
TRBD1	TRBV2	.	TRBJ2-7	TGTGCCAGCAGCCCTCAGGGGGAATCGGGTTACTTC	CASSPQGESGYF
.	TRBV7-2	.	TRBJ2-7	TGTGCCAGCAGCTTAGACAGGAGCTCCTACGAGCAGTACTTC	CASSLDRSSYEQYF
.	TRBV6-1	.	TRBJ2-2	TGTGCCAGCAGCTTAGCTCGGTCCGGGGAGCTGTTTTTT	CASSLARSGELFF
.	TRBV28	.	TRBJ1-5	TGTGCCAGCAGTCCTCCCTTGACTGGGGATATTCGCAATCAGCCCCAGCATTTT	CASSPPLTGDIRNQPQHF
.	TRBV30	.	TRBJ1-5	TGTGCCTGGAGTGTACAGTGGGATCAGCCCCAGCATTTT	CAWSVQWDQPQHF
TRBD2	TRBV5-1	.	TRBJ2-6	TGCGCCAGCAGTCGGGGACTAGCGGGAACCCTCTCTGGGGCCAACGTCCTGACTTTC	CASSRGLAGTLSGANVLTF
.	TRBV12-1	.	TRBJ2-7	TGTGCCAGCAGTCCGGACGACAGGGCCTACGAGCAGTACTTC	CASSPDDRAYEQYF
TRBD1	TRBV5-4	few	TRBJ2-5	TGTGCCAGCAGCCCAACAGGGGGCAGGGAGACCCAGTACTTC	CASSPTGGRETQYF
TRBD1	TRBV6-5	few	TRBJ1-1	TGTGCCAGCAGTTCGGACAGGGGACGTTGGAACACTGAAGCTTTCTTT	CASSSDRGRWNTEAFF
TRBD2	TRBV5-1	.	TRBJ2-5	TGCGCCAGCAGCCCTTTAGCGGGAGTCTGGGAGACCCAGTACTTC	CASSPLAGVWETQYF
.	TRBV28	.	TRBJ2-1	TGTGCCAGCAGTTGGGGCTTCTACAATGAGCAGTTCTTC	CASSWGFYNEQFF
.	TRBV30	.	TRBJ2-2	TGTGCCTGGAGCCGGGACTTCAACACCGGGGAGCTGTTCTTT	CAWSRDFNTGELFF
.	TRBV7-9	.	TRBJ2-5	TGTGCCAGCAGCTACAGGGTAGAGACCCAGTACTTC	CASSYRVETQYF
.	TRBV15	.	TRBJ1-5	TGTGCCACCAGCAGAGGCCCCAGGGACGTTGGCAATCAGCCCCAGCATTTT	CATSRGPRDVGNQPQHF
.	TRBV11-1	.	TRBJ1-5	TGTGCCAGCAGCTTAGACGGAGGGACTCAGCCCCAGCATTTT	CASSLDGGTQPQHF
.	TRBV4-3	.	TRBJ2-3	TGCGCCAGCAGCCAAGATTTGACCATTAGCACAGATACGCAGTATTTT	CASSQDLTISTDTQYF
.	TRBV6-1	.	TRBJ1-2	TGTGCCAGCAGTCCGAAGGGAGACTATGGCTACACCTTC	CASSPKGDYGYTF
TRBD2	TRBV5-5	.	TRBJ2-5	TGTGCCAGCAGCTTGAGGGGACTAGCGGGAGTACCCCCAGAGACCCAGTACTTC	CASSLRGLAGVPPETQYF
TRBD2	TRBV6-5	.	TRBJ2-2	TGTGCCAGCACGTCGGGAGGTTCCCCCGGGGAGCTGTTTTTT	CASTSGGSPGELFF
TRBD1	TRBV2	.	TRBJ2-3	TGTGCCAGCAGTGAGGGGACAGGGGCAGATACGCAGTATTTT	CASSEGTGADTQYF
.	TRBV5-1	.	TRBJ1-1	TGCGCCAGCAGCTTGGAAATGGGGGTAAATACTGAAGCTTTCTTT	CASSLEMGVNTEAFF
.	TRBV5-4	.	TRBJ1-1	TGTGCCAGCAGCCCCGGGGGGAGGCACACTGAAGCTTTCTTT	CASSPGGRHTEAFF
TRBD1	TRBV18	.	TRBJ1-1	TGTGCCAGCTCACCCAGGGACAGGATGGACGCTGAAGCTTTCTTT	CASSPRDRMDAEAFF
TRBD2	TRBV28	.	TRBJ2-2	TGTGCCAGCAGACCCTCAACGGGACTAGCGGGAGGGCGGACCGGGGAGCTGTTTTTT	CASRPSTGLAGGRTGELFF
.	TRBV5-4	.	TRBJ1-2	TGTGCCAGCAGCTGGAACAGGAGCCCCTATGGCTACACCTTC	CASSWNRSPYGYTF
TRBD1	TRBV7-2	.	TRBJ2-7	TGTGCCAGCAGCTTTCCTACCGGGACAGGGGACGAGCAGTACTTC	CASSFPTGTGDEQYF
.	TRBV7-9	.	TRBJ2-3	TGTGCCAGCAGCCTAAGGGGGTCCTACACAGATACGCAGTATTTT	CASSLRGSYTDTQYF
TRBD2	TRBV5-1	once	TRBJ2-7	TGCGCCAGCAGCTTGGTGTCTAGCGGGAGGGCGTCCTACGAGCAGTACTTC	CASSLVSSGRASYEQYF
TRBD2	TRBV5-1	once	TRBJ2-7	TGCGCCAGCAGCCTTAGCGGGAGTACCAACTACGAGCAGTACTTC	CASSLSGSTNYEQYF
.	TRBV5-1	.	TRBJ1-1	TGCGCCAGCAGCCTGTTGGGGAGGAACACTGAAGCTTTCTTT	CASSLLGRNTEAFF
.	TRBV18	.	TRBJ1-2	TGTGCCAGCTCACCAGAATTGGGTTCTAACTATGGCTACACCTTC	CASSPELGSNYGYTF
TRBD1	TRBV4-3	.	TRBJ2-7	TGCGCCAGCAGCCTCCGGGACAGAGCCTACGAGCAGTACTTC	CASSLRDRAYEQYF
TRBD1	TRBV7-9	.	TRBJ2-1	TGTGCCAGCAGCTCGGGACAGGGGTGGTCCTACAATGAGCAGTTCTTC	CASSSGQGWSYNEQFF
TRBD2	TRBV28	few	TRBJ2-1	TGTGCCAGCAGTTTATACAGAAATCGGGAGGGCAATGAGCAGTTCTTC	CASSLYRNREGNEQFF
TRBD1	TRBV5-1	few	TRBJ1-1	TGCGCCAGCAGCCCGACAGGGGATGGGGCTTTCTTT	CASSPTGDGAFF
TRBD1	TRBV5-1	.	TRBJ2-7	TGCGCCAGCAGCTCGACAGGGTCCTACGAGCAGTACTTC	CASSSTGSYEQYF